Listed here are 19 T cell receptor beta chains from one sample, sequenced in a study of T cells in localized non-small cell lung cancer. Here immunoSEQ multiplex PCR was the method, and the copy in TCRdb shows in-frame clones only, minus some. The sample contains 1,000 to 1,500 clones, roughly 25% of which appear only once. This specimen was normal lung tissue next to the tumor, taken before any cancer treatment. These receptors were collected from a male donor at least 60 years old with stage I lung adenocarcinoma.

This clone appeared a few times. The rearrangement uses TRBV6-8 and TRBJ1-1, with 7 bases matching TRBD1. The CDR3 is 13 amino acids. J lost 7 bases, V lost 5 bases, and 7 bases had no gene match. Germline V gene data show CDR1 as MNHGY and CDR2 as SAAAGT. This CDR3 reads CASSETGLIEAFF. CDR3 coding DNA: TGTGCCAGCAGTGAGACAGGGTTGATTGAAGCTTTCTTT.

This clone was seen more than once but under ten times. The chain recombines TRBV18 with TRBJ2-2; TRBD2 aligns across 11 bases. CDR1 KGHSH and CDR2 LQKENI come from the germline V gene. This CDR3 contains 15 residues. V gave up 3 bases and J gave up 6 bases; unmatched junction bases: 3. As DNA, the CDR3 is TGTGCCAGCTCACCCACTAGCGGGAGAGCCGGGGAGCTGTTTTTT. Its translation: CASSPTSGRAGELFF.

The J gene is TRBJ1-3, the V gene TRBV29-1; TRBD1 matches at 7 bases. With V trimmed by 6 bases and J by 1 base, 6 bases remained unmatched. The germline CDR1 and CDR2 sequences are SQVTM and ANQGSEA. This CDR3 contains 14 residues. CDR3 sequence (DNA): TGCAGCGTGGACTCAGGGGGGTCTGGAAACACCATATATTTT. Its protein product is CSVDSGGSGNTIYF.

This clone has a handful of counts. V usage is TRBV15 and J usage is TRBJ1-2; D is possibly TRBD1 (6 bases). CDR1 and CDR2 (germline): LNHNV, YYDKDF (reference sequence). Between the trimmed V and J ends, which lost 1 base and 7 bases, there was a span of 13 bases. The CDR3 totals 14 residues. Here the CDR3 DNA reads TGTGCCACCAGCAGAGCGAGCACAGGGTTTGGCTACACCTTC. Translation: CATSRASTGFGYTF. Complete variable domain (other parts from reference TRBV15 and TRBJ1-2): DAMVIQNPRYQVTQFGKPVTLSCSQTLNHNVMYWYQQKSSQAPKLLFHYYDKDFNNEADTPDNFQSRRPNTSFCFLDIRSPGLGDTAMYLCATSRASTGFGYTFGSGTRLTVV.

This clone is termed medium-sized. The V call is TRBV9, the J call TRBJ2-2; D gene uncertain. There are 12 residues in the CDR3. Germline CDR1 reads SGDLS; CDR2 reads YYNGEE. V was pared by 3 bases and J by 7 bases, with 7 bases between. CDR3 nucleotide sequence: TGTGCCAGCAGCGGCTCGTTCGGGGAGCTGTTTTTT. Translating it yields CASSGSFGELFF.

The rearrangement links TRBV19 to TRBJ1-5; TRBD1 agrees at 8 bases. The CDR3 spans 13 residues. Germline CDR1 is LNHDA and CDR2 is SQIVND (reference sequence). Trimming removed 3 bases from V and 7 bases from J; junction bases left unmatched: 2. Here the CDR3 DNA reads TGTGCCAGTAGTATGGACAGGGACCAGCCCCAGCATTTT. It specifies CASSMDRDQPQHF.

The CDR3 DNA follows: TGTGCCAGCAGCTTGGGAGGGTCCCAAGAGACCCAGTACTTC. This translates into CASSLGGSQETQYF. The V and J genes are TRBV11-3 and TRBJ2-5; 7 bases line up with TRBD2. After removal of 3 bases from V and 1 base from J, the junction contained 2 bases not matched to a gene. The CDR3 runs 14 residues. From germline, CDR1 is SGHNT and CDR2 YENEEA.

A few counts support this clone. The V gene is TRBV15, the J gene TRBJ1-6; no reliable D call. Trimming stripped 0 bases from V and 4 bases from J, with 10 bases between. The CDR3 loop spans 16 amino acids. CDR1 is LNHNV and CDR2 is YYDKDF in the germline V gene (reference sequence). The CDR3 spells CATSRERADYNSPLHF. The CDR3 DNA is TGTGCCACCAGCAGAGAGCGGGCGGATTATAATTCACCCCTCCACTTT.

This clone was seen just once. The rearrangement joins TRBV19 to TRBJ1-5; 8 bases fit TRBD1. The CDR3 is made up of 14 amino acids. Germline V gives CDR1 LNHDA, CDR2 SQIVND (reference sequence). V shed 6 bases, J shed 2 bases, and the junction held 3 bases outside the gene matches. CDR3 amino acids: CASSTTGGNQPQHF. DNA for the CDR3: TGTGCCAGTAGCACGACAGGGGGCAATCAGCCCCAGCATTTT.

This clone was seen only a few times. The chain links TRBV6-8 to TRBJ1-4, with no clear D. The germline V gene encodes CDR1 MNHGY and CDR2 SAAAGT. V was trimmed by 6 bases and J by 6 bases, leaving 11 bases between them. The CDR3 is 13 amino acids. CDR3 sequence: CASSRNGDEKLFF. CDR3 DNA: TGTGCCAGCAGCCGTAATGGTGATGAAAAACTGTTTTTT.

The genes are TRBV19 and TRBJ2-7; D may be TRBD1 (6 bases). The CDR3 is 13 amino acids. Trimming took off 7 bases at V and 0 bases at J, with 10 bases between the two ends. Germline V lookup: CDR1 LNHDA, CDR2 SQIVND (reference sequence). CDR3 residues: CASTGTHSYEQYF. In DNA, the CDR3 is TGTGCCAGTACCGGGACACACTCCTACGAGCAGTACTTC.

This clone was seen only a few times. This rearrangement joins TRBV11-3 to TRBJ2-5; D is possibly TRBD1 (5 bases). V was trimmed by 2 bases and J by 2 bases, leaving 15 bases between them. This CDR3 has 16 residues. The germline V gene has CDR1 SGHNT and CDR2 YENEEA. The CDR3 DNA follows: TGTGCCAGCAGCTTAATGACAGCAAACCTTCAAGAGACCCAGTACTTC. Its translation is CASSLMTANLQETQYF.

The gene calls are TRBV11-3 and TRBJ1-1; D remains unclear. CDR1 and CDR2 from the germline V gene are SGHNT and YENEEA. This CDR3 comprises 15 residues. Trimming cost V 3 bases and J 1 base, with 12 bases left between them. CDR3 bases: TGTGCCAGCAGCTTTTTCCCCCTTTCGAACACTGAAGCTTTCTTT. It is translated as CASSFFPLSNTEAFF.

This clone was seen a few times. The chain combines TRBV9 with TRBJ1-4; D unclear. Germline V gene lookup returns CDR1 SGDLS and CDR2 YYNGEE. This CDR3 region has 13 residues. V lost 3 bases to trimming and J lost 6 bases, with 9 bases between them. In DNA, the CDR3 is TGTGCCAGCAGCGCCGTCGGTTATGAAAAACTGTTTTTT. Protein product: CASSAVGYEKLFF.

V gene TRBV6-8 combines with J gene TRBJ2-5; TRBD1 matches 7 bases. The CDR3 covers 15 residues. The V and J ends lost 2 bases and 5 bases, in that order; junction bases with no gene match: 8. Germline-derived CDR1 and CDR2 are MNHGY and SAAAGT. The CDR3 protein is CASSYRDRARETQYF. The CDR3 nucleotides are TGTGCCAGCAGTTACCGGGACAGAGCCAGGGAGACCCAGTACTTC.

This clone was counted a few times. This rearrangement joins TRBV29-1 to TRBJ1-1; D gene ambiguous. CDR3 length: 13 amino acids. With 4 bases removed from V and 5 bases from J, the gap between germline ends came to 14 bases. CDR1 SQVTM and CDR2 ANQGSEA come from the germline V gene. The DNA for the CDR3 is TGCAGCGTTGCTTGGTCGGTTGATACTGAAGCTTTCTTT. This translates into CSVAWSVDTEAFF.

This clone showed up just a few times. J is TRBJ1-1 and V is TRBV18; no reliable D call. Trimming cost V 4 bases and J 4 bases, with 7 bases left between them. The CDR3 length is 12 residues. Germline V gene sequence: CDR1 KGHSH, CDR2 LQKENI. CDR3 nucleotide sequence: TGTGCCAGCTCACGTGAAAGCACTGAAGCTTTCTTT. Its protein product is CASSRESTEAFF.

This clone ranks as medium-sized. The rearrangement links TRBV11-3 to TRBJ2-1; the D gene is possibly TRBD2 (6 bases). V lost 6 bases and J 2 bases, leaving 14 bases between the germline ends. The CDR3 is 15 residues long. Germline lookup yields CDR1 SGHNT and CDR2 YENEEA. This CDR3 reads CASSRLGEAYNEQFF. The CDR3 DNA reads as TGTGCCAGCAGTCGTTTAGGGGAGGCCTACAATGAGCAGTTCTTC. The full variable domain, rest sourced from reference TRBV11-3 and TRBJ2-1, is EAGVVQSPRYKIIEKKQPVAFWCNPISGHNTLYWYLQNLGQGPELLIRYENEEAVDDSQLPKDRFSAERLKGVDSTLKIQPAELGDSAVYLCASSRLGEAYNEQFFGPGTRLTVL.

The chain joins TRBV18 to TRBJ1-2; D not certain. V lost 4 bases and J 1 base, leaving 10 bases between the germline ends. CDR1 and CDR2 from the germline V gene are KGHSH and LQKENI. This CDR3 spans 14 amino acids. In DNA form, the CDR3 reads TGTGCCAGCTCACGAAAAGATAGTAACTATGGCTACACCTTC. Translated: CASSRKDSNYGYTF.